Following are 4 T cell receptor beta chains from one sample sequenced in a study of control samples from healthy donors and cancer patients. Assay: immunoSEQ multiplex PCR; the TCRdb copy retains only in-frame clones and omits some. The sample has approximately 26,000 clones; approximately 91% are singletons. Material for sequencing was PBMCs. Receptors were obtained from a man over 45 with lung cancer.

The chain has TRBV21-1 and TRBJ1-5. TRBV21-1 counts as a pseudogene. The CDR3 has 15 amino acids. This CDR3 is CASTQSGGPDQPQHF. Written as DNA, the CDR3 is TGTGCCAGCACTCAATCCGGGGGTCCGGATCAGCCCCAGCATTTT.

This chain joins TRBV12-3 or TRBV12-4 and TRBJ1-4; D ambiguous. CDR3 length: 13 amino acids. The germline V and J ends were trimmed by 7 bases and 4 bases, with 10 bases remaining between them. The DNA of the CDR3 is TGTGCCAGCACCCCTAGATTTAATGAAAAACTGTTTTTT. Residues: CASTPRFNEKLFF.

This clone showed up just once. The chain links TRBV7-3 to TRBJ1-3; weak D call: TRBD1 (5 bases). The CDR3 has 16 residues. Germline CDR1 is SGHTA and CDR2 is FQGTGA. V lost 1 base and J lost 0, with 10 bases in between. CDR3 sequence: CASSLMGQNSGNTIYF. As DNA, the CDR3 is TGTGCCAGCAGCTTAATGGGGCAGAACTCTGGAAACACCATATATTTT.

The CDR3 region has the DNA TGCGCCAGCAGCACAGAGACAGGGTTGGGGGGCTACACCTTC. It translates to CASSTETGLGGYTF. The rearrangement joins TRBV5-1 to TRBJ1-2, with 7 nucleotides matching TRBD1. The CDR3 runs to 14 residues. The germline CDR1 and CDR2 sequences are SGHRS and YFSETQ. Trimming at V came to 4 bases and at J to 8 bases, leaving 11 bases not matched to a gene.